The 15 T cell receptor beta chains in this list originate from one sample, sequenced in a study of cytomegalovirus exposure and HLA in healthy donors. The PCR ran on 60 Vbeta and 13 Jbeta primers. TCRdb keeps only in-frame clones here, not all; method: immunoSEQ multiplex PCR. The repertoire holds 150,000 or so clones, 86% seen once, with about 2% in the top ten. The sequenced material came from PBMCs. These receptors all stem from a woman younger than 30 in good health and CMV-seronegative.

The chain links TRBV28 to TRBJ1-2, with 7 bases lining up with TRBD1. The V and J ends lost 3 bases and 2 bases, in that order; junction bases with no gene match: 6. The germline V gene has CDR1 MDHEN and CDR2 SYDVKM. The CDR3 runs to 15 residues. The CDR3 DNA sequence: TGTGCCAGCAGTTTCCAGGGGACAGAGAACTATGGCTACACCTTC. Its translation is CASSFQGTENYGYTF.

V is TRBV11-1 and J is TRBJ2-1; 10 bases are a match to TRBD2. J lost 6 bases, V lost 6 bases, and 8 bases had no gene match. Germline lookup yields CDR1 SGHAT and CDR2 FQDESV (reference sequence). CDR3 length: 15 amino acids. The CDR3 DNA sequence: TGTGCCAGCAGTTTAACTAGCGGGGCCGTCAATGAGCAGTTCTTC. Translation gives CASSLTSGAVNEQFF. The complete variable domain, with remaining parts taken from reference TRBV11-1 and TRBJ2-1, reads EAEVAQSPRYKITEKSQAVAFWCDPISGHATLYWYRQILGQGPELLVQFQDESVVDDSQLPKDRFSAERLKGVDSTLKIQPAELGDSAMYLCASSLTSGAVNEQFFGPGTRLTVL.

For this clone: This specimen includes other DNA sequences encoding the same CDR3. J is TRBJ1-1 and V is TRBV5-1; TRBD1 matches at 7 bases. CDR1 and CDR2 from the germline V gene are SGHRS and YFSETQ. This CDR3 is 14 amino acids long. Trimming at V came to 4 bases and at J to 0 bases, leaving 3 bases not matched to a gene. CDR3 residues: CASSRDSLNTEAFF. The CDR3 region has the DNA TGCGCCAGCAGCAGGGACAGTCTGAACACTGAAGCTTTCTTT. Using reference TRBV5-1 and TRBJ1-1 for the parts outside the CDR3, the full variable domain is KAGVTQTPRYLIKTRGQQVTLSCSPISGHRSVSWYQQTPGQGLQFLFEYFSETQRNKGNFPGRFSGRQFSNSRSEMNVSTLELGDSALYLCASSRDSLNTEAFFGQGTRLTVV.

This sequence joins TRBV10-1 and TRBJ2-1, with TRBD2 matching 9 bases. The CDR3 loop spans 16 amino acids. V was clipped by 3 bases and J by 7 bases; unmatched bases: 10. Germline lookup yields CDR1 WNHNN and CDR2 SYGVQD (reference sequence). The CDR3 DNA follows: TGCGCCAGCAGTGACCGTGGCGGGAGGGCCGGGAATGAGCAGTTCTTC. Translation gives CASSDRGGRAGNEQFF.

The rearrangement links TRBV11-2 to TRBJ1-1; perhaps TRBD1 as D (5 bases). The CDR3 consists of 13 residues. V was cut by 0 bases and J by 5 bases, with 7 bases left in between. CDR1 and CDR2 from the germline V gene are SGHAT and FQNNGV. CDR3 nucleotide sequence: TGTGCCAGCAGCTTAGAGGGACTAACTGAAGCTTTCTTT. It codes for CASSLEGLTEAFF. The full variable domain, in which reference TRBV11-2 and TRBJ1-1 provide the parts outside the CDR3, is EAGVAQSPRYKIIEKRQSVAFWCNPISGHATLYWYQQILGQGPKLLIQFQNNGVVDDSQLPKDRFSAERLKGVDSTLKIQPAKLEDSAVYLCASSLEGLTEAFFGQGTRLTVV.

The genes are TRBV19 and TRBJ2-2; D may be TRBD1 (6 bases). CDR1 is LNHDA and CDR2 is SQIVND in the germline V gene (reference sequence). There are 15 residues in the CDR3. V lost 2 bases, J lost 5 bases, and 12 bases lay in between. CDR3 nucleotides: TGTGCCAGTAGTATACAGGGGCCGGGGACCGGGGAGCTGTTTTTT. Translated, it gives CASSIQGPGTGELFF.

This sequence joins TRBV27 and TRBJ1-2; D gene uncertain. CDR3 length equals 13 residues. Trimming removed 3 bases from V and 8 bases from J, with 13 bases in between. Germline assignment: CDR1 MNHEY and CDR2 SMNVEV (reference sequence). The CDR3 sequence is CASSFSGARGYTF. Written as DNA, the CDR3 is TGTGCCAGCAGTTTCTCCGGTGCTAGAGGCTACACCTTC.

The rearrangement links TRBV11-2 to TRBJ2-3; no clear D gene. Germline loops: CDR1 SGHAT, CDR2 FQNNGV. The CDR3 runs to 14 residues. V lost 5 bases to trimming and J lost 3 bases, with 12 bases between them. The CDR3 nucleotides are TGTGCCAGCAGCGGCCTCGGGTGGACAGATACGCAGTATTTT. Its protein is CASSGLGWTDTQYF.

The rearrangement joins TRBV5-6 to TRBJ2-2; D is perhaps TRBD1 (7 bases). The germline CDR1 and CDR2 sequences are SGHDT and YYEEEE. Trimming took 7 bases from V and 2 from J, leaving 15 bases between them. The CDR3 has 15 residues. This CDR3 is CASALQGGNTGELFF. The DNA for the CDR3 is TGTGCCAGCGCCCTCCAGGGGGGAAACACCGGGGAGCTGTTTTTT.

This clone was picked up one time. The chain recombines TRBV10-3 with TRBJ2-3; 14 nucleotides align to TRBD2. V was clipped by 6 bases and J by 2 bases; unmatched bases: 19. Per germline, CDR1 ENHRY and CDR2 SYGVKD. There are 21 residues in the CDR3. The CDR3 bases are TGTGCCATCAGAACATCACCGGGACTAGCGGGAGTTGGGGACCTCACAGATACGCAGTATTTT. Encoded protein: CAIRTSPGLAGVGDLTDTQYF.

This chain links TRBV2 with TRBJ2-7, with D perhaps TRBD1 (5 bases). Germline V gene sequence: CDR1 SNHLY, CDR2 FYNNEI. CDR3 length: 13 amino acids. Trimming removed 1 base at V and 3 bases at J, with 7 bases between. CDR3 residues: CASSEEDNYEQYF. The CDR3 bases are TGTGCCAGCAGTGAAGAGGACAACTACGAGCAGTACTTC.

The chain combines TRBV4-1 with TRBJ1-2, with 7 bases that match TRBD1. The CDR3 is 15 amino acids. The V gene's germline CDR1 is MGHRA and CDR2 YSYEKL. J was trimmed by 4 bases and V by 1 base; bases with no gene match: 6. Here the CDR3 DNA reads TGCGCCAGCAGCCAAGGTACAGGGGCCTTCTATGGCTACACCTTC. It codes for CASSQGTGAFYGYTF.

This chain joins TRBV27 and TRBJ2-7; D call uncertain. Looked up from germline, CDR1 is MNHEY and CDR2 is SMNVEV (reference sequence). Trimming took off 2 bases at V and 3 bases at J, with 8 bases between the two ends. This CDR3 has 13 amino acids. The CDR3 protein is CASSLGTNYEQYF. The CDR3 region has the DNA TGTGCCAGCAGTTTAGGCACTAACTACGAGCAGTACTTC.

The genes are TRBV11-2 and TRBJ2-3; the match to TRBD2 covers 8 bases. The junction had 6 bases not matched to a gene; V was cut back by 5 bases and J by 2 bases. Per germline, CDR1 SGHAT and CDR2 FQNNGV. The CDR3 is 15 residues long. Here the CDR3 reads CASSALAVYTDTQYF. CDR3 nucleotides: TGTGCCAGCAGCGCACTAGCGGTCTACACAGATACGCAGTATTTT.

This chain connects TRBV6-6 to TRBJ1-1; possibly TRBD1 for D (6 bases). Germline V lookup: CDR1 MNHNY, CDR2 SVGAGI (reference sequence). This CDR3 contains 14 residues. The germline V and J ends were trimmed by 10 bases and 8 bases, with 23 bases remaining between them. CDR3 DNA sequence: TGTGCCACCCACGATATCCGGACAGTCGGGGAAGCTTTCTTT. Translating gives CATHDIRTVGEAFF.